A single sample is the source of the 23 T cell receptor beta chains below, sequenced in a study of cytomegalovirus exposure and HLA in healthy donors. Libraries were prepared by immunoSEQ multiplex PCR; TCRdb keeps only in-frame clonotypes and omits some of them. The sample holds 76,000 or so clones, roughly 94% seen once. Input material: PBMCs. The receptor set was obtained from a woman in her late teens or twenties in good health and CMV-seropositive.

The chain uses TRBV5-1 and TRBJ2-7, with TRBD1 identical over 11 bases. Germline CDR1 and CDR2: SGHRS and YFSETQ. CDR3 length: 16 amino acids. V lost 2 bases to trimming and J lost 2 bases; unmatched junction nucleotides: 6. In DNA, the CDR3 is TGCGCCAGCAGCTTAAACCCGGGACAGGGGGCCTACGAGCAGTACTTC. The encoded protein is CASSLNPGQGAYEQYF.

This clone is a singleton in its sample. As DNA, the CDR3 is TGCGCCAGCAGCCTGGCCAGGGGGTCAGATACGCAGTATTTT. Translation gives CASSLARGSDTQYF. The J gene is TRBJ2-3, the V gene TRBV4-1, with 7 bases that match TRBD1. This CDR3 contains 14 residues. The J segment lost 4 bases and the V segment lost 4 bases, leaving 5 bases of the junction unmatched. Germline V gene sequence: CDR1 MGHRA, CDR2 YSYEKL.

The chain has TRBV23-1 and TRBJ2-5; D may be TRBD2 (6 bases). TRBV23-1 is filed as an ORF, its function uncertain. CDR3 length: 15 residues. Trimming took off 0 bases at V and 4 bases at J, with 12 bases between the two ends. CDR3 amino acids: CASSQSWGDGETQYF. The CDR3 DNA sequence: TGCGCCAGCAGTCAATCCTGGGGGGACGGAGAGACCCAGTACTTC.

J is TRBJ1-6 and V is TRBV6-1; D gene ambiguous. The germline CDR1 and CDR2 sequences are MNHNS and SASEGT. The CDR3 spans 17 residues. The V and J ends lost 3 bases and 0 bases respectively, with 12 bases between them. The CDR3 region has the DNA TGTGCCAGCAGTGATGGTGCTACGAGCTCCTATAATTCACCCCTCCACTTT. As protein: CASSDGATSSYNSPLHF.

The chain recombines TRBV7-3 with TRBJ2-5, with 12 bases fitting TRBD2. CDR1 SGHTA and CDR2 FQGTGA come from the germline V gene. The CDR3 contains 16 residues. Trimming removed 2 bases from V and 1 base from J; junction bases left unmatched: 2. CDR3 in amino acids: CASSLGLAGIQETQYF. DNA for the CDR3: TGTGCCAGCAGCTTAGGACTAGCGGGGATCCAAGAGACCCAGTACTTC.

The chain is built from TRBV5-1 and TRBJ2-2; 8 bases fit TRBD1. CDR3 length: 15 amino acids. V gave up 2 bases and J gave up 2 bases; unmatched junction bases: 2. Per germline, CDR1 SGHRS and CDR2 YFSETQ. The DNA of the CDR3 is TGCGCCAGCAGCTTCGGACAGGGAAACACCGGGGAGCTGTTTTTT. It translates to CASSFGQGNTGELFF.

This sequence joins TRBV5-5 and TRBJ1-5; D is perhaps TRBD1 (6 bases). Per germline, CDR1 SGHKS and CDR2 YYEKEE (reference sequence). V lost 4 bases, J lost 4 bases, and 18 bases lay in between. The CDR3 has 16 amino acids. The CDR3, as DNA: TGTGCCAGCAGCCCCTCCCCGGCGCAGGGGAATCAGCCCCAGCATTTT. Translation: CASSPSPAQGNQPQHF.

The chain has TRBV2 and TRBJ1-5; TRBD1 matches at 7 bases. Germline V gene lookup returns CDR1 SNHLY and CDR2 FYNNEI. This CDR3 is built from 14 residues. Trimming removed 6 bases from V and 5 bases from J; junction bases left unmatched: 7. CDR3 sequence reads: CASSLQGTHQPQHF. CDR3 coding DNA: TGTGCCAGCAGCCTACAGGGGACTCATCAGCCCCAGCATTTT.

This clone was observed once. DNA for the CDR3: TGTGCCAGCAGCCGCGGGACAGTAAGCACAGATACGCAGTATTTT. Residues: CASSRGTVSTDTQYF. The chain links TRBV6-5 to TRBJ2-3; possibly TRBD1 for D (7 bases). The CDR3 contains 15 residues. V was clipped by 6 bases and J by 0 bases, with 13 bases between them. Germline CDR1 is MNHEY and CDR2 is SVGAGI.

This chain links TRBV5-6 with TRBJ1-3; D unresolved. The CDR3 is 14 residues long. In germline, CDR1 is SGHDT, CDR2 YYEEEE. Trimming took 3 bases from V and 4 from J, leaving 11 bases between them. The CDR3 spells CASSYLIAGNTIYF. The CDR3 DNA sequence: TGTGCCAGCAGCTACCTTATAGCGGGAAACACCATATATTTT.

The V gene is TRBV30, the J gene TRBJ1-5, with D unresolved. CDR3 length equals 12 residues. CDR1 is GTSNPN and CDR2 is SVGIG in the germline V gene (reference sequence). Between the trimmed V and J ends, which lost 2 bases and 4 bases, there was a span of 6 bases. The CDR3 loop reads CAWSLRNQPQHF. The CDR3 region has the DNA TGTGCCTGGAGTCTTAGAAATCAGCCCCAGCATTTT.

This chain connects TRBV27 to TRBJ1-1; tentatively, D is TRBD1 (5 bases). The CDR3 covers 16 residues. CDR1 and CDR2 from the germline V gene are MNHEY and SMNVEV (reference sequence). The V and J ends lost 6 bases and 2 bases respectively, with 19 bases between them. In nucleotides, the CDR3 is TGTGCCAGCAGAGACCGACAGCTCGTCAAAAACACTGAAGCTTTCTTT. This sequence encodes CASRDRQLVKNTEAFF.

The chain is built from TRBV10-2 and TRBJ1-4; maybe TRBD1 (6 bases). The V gene lost 10 bases and the J gene lost 8 bases, with 20 bases spanning the gap. Germline V gene data show CDR1 as WSHSY and CDR2 as SAAADI. This CDR3 spans 14 amino acids. The CDR3 region is CATLGGGAEEKLFF. DNA for the CDR3: TGCGCCACCCTAGGTGGGGGCGCGGAAGAAAAACTGTTTTTT.

The chain links TRBV6-1 to TRBJ1-6; TRBD1 agrees at 9 bases. V trimming: 4 bases; J trimming: 6 bases; junction bases outside the gene matches: 7. CDR3 length: 16 residues. CDR1 is MNHNS and CDR2 is SASEGT in the germline V gene. For the CDR3, the DNA is TGTGCCAGCAGTGGGGGGACAGGGCGCTTTAATTCACCCCTCCACTTT. Translation: CASSGGTGRFNSPLHF.

The chain recombines TRBV7-6 with TRBJ1-5; D unresolved. Germline V gene sequence: CDR1 SGHVS, CDR2 FNYEAQ. CDR3 size: 13 residues. V was shortened by 3 bases and J by 5 bases, with 8 bases between the two germline ends. CDR3 nucleotide sequence: TGTGCCAGCAGCTTCTCCTCGGATCAGCCCCAGCATTTT. Translation gives CASSFSSDQPQHF.

V gene TRBV18 combines with J gene TRBJ2-1; D may be TRBD2 (6 bases). The CDR3 covers 16 residues. Trimming pared 3 bases from V and 3 bases from J, leaving 15 bases between. Germline V CDR1 and CDR2: KGHSH, LQKENI. CDR3 loop: CASSPSGTQLYNEQFF. DNA of the CDR3: TGTGCCAGCTCACCGTCCGGGACTCAACTCTACAATGAGCAGTTCTTC.

The chain couples TRBV10-3 to TRBJ1-2; D may be TRBD1 (6 bases). Trimming removed 2 bases from V and 4 bases from J, with 8 bases in between. The CDR3 has 13 residues. Germline CDR1 and CDR2: ENHRY and SYGVKD. Here the CDR3 DNA reads TGTGCCATCAGTGAGGGACAGATCTATGGCTACACCTTC. Amino acid sequence: CAISEGQIYGYTF.

This chain connects TRBV6-5 to TRBJ1-1; maybe TRBD1 (5 bases). This CDR3 contains 15 residues. V was clipped by 0 bases and J by 2 bases, with 10 bases between them. Germline lookup yields CDR1 MNHEY and CDR2 SVGAGI. DNA for the CDR3: TGTGCCAGCAGTTACTCTCAGGGCGGAAACACTGAAGCTTTCTTT. The encoded protein is CASSYSQGGNTEAFF.

This clone was counted a single time. The rearrangement links TRBV7-9 to TRBJ2-3; 10 nucleotides line up with TRBD2. The CDR3 sequence is 15 residues long. Germline values: CDR1 SEHNR, CDR2 FQNEAQ (reference sequence). After removal of 1 base from V and 3 bases from J, the junction contained 1 base not matched to a gene. The CDR3 region has the DNA TGTGCCAGCAGCTTAGGGACTAGCGGAACAGATACGCAGTATTTT. Its translation: CASSLGTSGTDTQYF.

The chain uses TRBV9 and TRBJ1-3; perhaps TRBD1 as D (6 bases). Germline values: CDR1 SGDLS, CDR2 YYNGEE. Trimming left V 0 bases short and J 2 bases short, with 15 bases between. The CDR3 is made up of 17 amino acids. The CDR3 loop reads CASSVGGNRDAGNTIYF. The CDR3 DNA is TGTGCCAGCAGCGTAGGTGGGAACAGGGACGCTGGAAACACCATATATTTT.

The rearrangement links TRBV15 to TRBJ2-3; 8 bases match TRBD2. The length of the CDR3 is 14 residues. Germline loops: CDR1 LNHNV, CDR2 YYDKDF (reference sequence). V lost 6 bases, J lost 2 bases, and 4 bases stayed unmatched. This CDR3 reads CATRRLAPTDTQYF. CDR3 nucleotide sequence: TGTGCCACCAGGAGACTAGCGCCCACAGATACGCAGTATTTT.

V gene TRBV7-2 combines with J gene TRBJ2-3; 9 bases map to TRBD2. The germline CDR1 and CDR2 sequences are SGHTA and FQGNSA. CDR3 length: 14 residues. The V and J ends lost 3 bases and 4 bases, in that order; junction bases with no gene match: 2. The CDR3 here is CASSFRTSADTQYF. CDR3 bases: TGTGCCAGCAGCTTCCGGACTAGCGCAGATACGCAGTATTTT.

This chain uses TRBV27 with TRBJ1-2; 12 nucleotides align to TRBD1. V gave up 2 bases and J gave up 8 bases; unmatched junction bases: 12. CDR1 MNHEY and CDR2 SMNVEV come from the germline V gene (reference sequence). The CDR3 has 17 amino acids. CDR3 nucleotide sequence: TGTGCCAGCAGTTTAAGGGACAGGGGGCCGGCAGGGGAGGGCTACACCTTC. Protein product: CASSLRDRGPAGEGYTF.